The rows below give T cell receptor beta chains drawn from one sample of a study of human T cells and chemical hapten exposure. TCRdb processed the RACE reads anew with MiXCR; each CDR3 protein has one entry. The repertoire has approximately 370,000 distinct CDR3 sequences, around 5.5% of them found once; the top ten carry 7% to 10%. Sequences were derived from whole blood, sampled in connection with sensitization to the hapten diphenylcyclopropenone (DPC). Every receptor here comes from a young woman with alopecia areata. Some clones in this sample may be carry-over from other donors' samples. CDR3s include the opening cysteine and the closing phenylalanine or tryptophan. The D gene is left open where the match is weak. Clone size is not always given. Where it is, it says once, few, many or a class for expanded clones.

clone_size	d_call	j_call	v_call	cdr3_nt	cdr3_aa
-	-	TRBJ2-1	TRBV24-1	TGTGCCACCAGTGATGCCCAATCGGCCGGCAATGAGCAGTTCTTC	CATSDAQSAGNEQFF
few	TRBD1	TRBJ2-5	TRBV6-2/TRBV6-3	TGTGCCAGCAGTAACCCCCGGGACAGACTAGAGACCCAGTACTTC	CASSNPRDRLETQYF
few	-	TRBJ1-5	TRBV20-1	TGCAGTGCTAGTACGGTTTTTAGCAATCAGCCCCAGCATTTT	CSASTVFSNQPQHF
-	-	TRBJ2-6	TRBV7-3	TGTGCCAGCAGCTTAGGCAGAGGCTCTGGGGCCAACGTCCTGACTTTC	CASSLGRGSGANVLTF
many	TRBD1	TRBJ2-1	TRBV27	TGTGCCAGCAGTTTACATGGGACAGGGGCGTACAATGAGCAGTTCTTC	CASSLHGTGAYNEQFF
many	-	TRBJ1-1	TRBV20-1	TGCAGTGCTAGGAAGGGCGCTGAAGCTTTCTTT	CSARKGAEAFF
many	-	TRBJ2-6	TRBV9	TGTGCCAGCAGCGTAGCTGGGGCTGGGGCCAACGTCCTGACTTTC	CASSVAGAGANVLTF
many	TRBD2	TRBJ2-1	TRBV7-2	TGTGCCAGCAGCTTAGCTAGCGGGGGGTACAATGAGCAGTTCTTC	CASSLASGGYNEQFF
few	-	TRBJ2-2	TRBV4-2	TGTGCCAGCAGCCTATATGGGACAAGGACGGAGTCTAACACCGGGGAGCTGTTTTTT	CASSLYGTRTESNTGELFF
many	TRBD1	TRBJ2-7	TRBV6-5	TGTGCCAGCAGTTACGCGGGACAGGGGGCCTACGAGCAGTACTTC	CASSYAGQGAYEQYF
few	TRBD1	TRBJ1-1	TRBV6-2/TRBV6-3	TGTGCCAGCAGTTACGGAGGACAGGGGGAAGCTTTCTTT	CASSYGGQGEAFF
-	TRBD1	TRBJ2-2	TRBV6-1	TGTGCCAGCCTGACTGGGGACAGGGGAGTTGCCGGGGAGCTGTTTTTT	CASLTGDRGVAGELFF
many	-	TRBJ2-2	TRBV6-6	TGTGCCAGCAGTACCCTTCTTGGGCAGAATACAGGGACCGGGGAGCTGTTTTTT	CASSTLLGQNTGTGELFF
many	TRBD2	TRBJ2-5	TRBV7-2	TGTGCCAGCAGCTTATTCCTAGCGGGGGGAGTAGAGACCCAGTACTTC	CASSLFLAGGVETQYF
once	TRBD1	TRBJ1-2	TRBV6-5	TGTGCCAGCAGAGTTACAGGCACAGGGGGTAACTATGGCTACACCTTC	CASRVTGTGGNYGYTF
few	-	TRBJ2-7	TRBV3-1	TGTGCCAGCAGCCAAGCGGCCGAGCAGTACTTC	CASSQAAEQYF
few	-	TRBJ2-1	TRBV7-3	TGTGCCAGCAGCTTAATAAGGACGAATGAGCAGTTCTTC	CASSLIRTNEQFF
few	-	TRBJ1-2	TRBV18	TGTGCCAGCTCACCGGGCAGGGGCCACTATGGCTACACCTTC	CASSPGRGHYGYTF
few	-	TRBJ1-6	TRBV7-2	TGTGCCAGCAGCCCTCAAATCGCCAATTATAATTCACCCCTCCACTTT	CASSPQIANYNSPLHF
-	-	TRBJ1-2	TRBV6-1	TGTGCCAGCAGAACATCACAGGGCAGATATGGCTACACCTTC	CASRTSQGRYGYTF
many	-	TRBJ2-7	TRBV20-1	TGCAGTGCTTTCAAGACCGGGTCCCCAATACTTTATGAGCAGTACTTC	CSAFKTGSPILYEQYF
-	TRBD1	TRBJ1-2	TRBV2	TGTGCCAGCAGTGAAAGAGGGACAGGGCCTGGCTACACCTTC	CASSERGTGPGYTF
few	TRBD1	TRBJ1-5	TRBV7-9	TGTGCCAGCAGCGCGGGAGGACGGGACAGCTTTTCTTTAGACAATCAGCCCCAGCATTTT	CASSAGGRDSFSLDNQPQHF
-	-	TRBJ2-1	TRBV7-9	TGTGCCAGCAGCTTAGTTCTACCGCGAGCCTACAATGAGCAGTTCTTC	CASSLVLPRAYNEQFF
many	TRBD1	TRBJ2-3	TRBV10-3	TGTGCCATCAGTCGTGACAGGGAGAGGGCAGATACGCAGTATTTT	CAISRDRERADTQYF
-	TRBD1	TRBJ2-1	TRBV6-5	TGTGCCGTTCAGGGGGCTGAAGATGAGCAGTTCTTC	CAVQGAEDEQFF
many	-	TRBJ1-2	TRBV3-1	TGTGCCAGCAGCCTCGACAGCACTAACTATGGCTACACCTTC	CASSLDSTNYGYTF
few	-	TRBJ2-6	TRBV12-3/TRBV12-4	TGTGCCAGCAGTGCCGAGGGGTCCAAAGTCTCTGGGGCCAACGTCCTGACTTTC	CASSAEGSKVSGANVLTF
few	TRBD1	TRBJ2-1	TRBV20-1	TGCAGTGCTCCATCTCCCGGGACAGGGTCCTACAATGAGCAGTTCTTC	CSAPSPGTGSYNEQFF
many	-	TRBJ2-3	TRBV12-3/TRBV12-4	TGTGCCAGCGGGCACTTCACAGATACGCAGTATTTT	CASGHFTDTQYF
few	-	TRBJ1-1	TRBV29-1	TGCAGCGGGCTCGACCTTCAACGGAACACTGAAGCTTTCTTT	CSGLDLQRNTEAFF
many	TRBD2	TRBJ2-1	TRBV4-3	TGCGCCAGCAGCCAGGAAGGGCCTAGCGGGGGGTACAATGAGCAGTTCTTC	CASSQEGPSGGYNEQFF
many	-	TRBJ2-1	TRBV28	TGTGCCAGCAGCCCCTTATACAATGAGCAGTTCTTC	CASSPLYNEQFF
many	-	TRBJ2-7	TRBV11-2	TGTGCCAGCAGCTCGCAGGGTGATTCAACCTACGAGCAGTACTTC	CASSSQGDSTYEQYF
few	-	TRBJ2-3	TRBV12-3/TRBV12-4	TGTGCCAGCAGTCAAGGGACCCGGACGGACTTCACAGATACGCAGTATTTT	CASSQGTRTDFTDTQYF
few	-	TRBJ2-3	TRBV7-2	TGTGCCAGCAGTCTTAGATTACTAATGACAGATACGCAGTATTTT	CASSLRLLMTDTQYF
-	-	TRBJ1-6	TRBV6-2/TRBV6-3	TGTGCCAGCAGATTCACTGGGGGTCATAATTCACCCCTCCACTTT	CASRFTGGHNSPLHF
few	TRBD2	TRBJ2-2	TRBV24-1	TGTGCCACCACCGAAGCGGGGGGGCTCTCCGGGGAGCTGTTTTTT	CATTEAGGLSGELFF
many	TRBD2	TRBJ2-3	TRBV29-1	TGCAGCGTTGACGGGGCTAGCGGGTTTAGCACAGATACGCAGTATTTT	CSVDGASGFSTDTQYF
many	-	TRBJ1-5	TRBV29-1	TGCAGCGCCGCCGTCTCCAATAGCAATCAGCCCCAGCATTTT	CSAAVSNSNQPQHF
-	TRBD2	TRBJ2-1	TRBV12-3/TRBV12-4	TGTGCCAGCAGTCTCTTCGAGGGCGGGGGGGCCAATGAGCAGTTCTTC	CASSLFEGGGANEQFF
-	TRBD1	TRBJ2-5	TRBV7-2	TGTGCCAGCAGCTTCACAGGGGGCGCAGAGACCCAGTACTTC	CASSFTGGAETQYF
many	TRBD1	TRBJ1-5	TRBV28	TGTGCCAGCAGTGCCACCGGACAGGGTACCTATCAGCCCCAGCATTTT	CASSATGQGTYQPQHF